This entry is about one T cell receptor (beta chain). Its antigen target is currently unknown. Possible read error: a much larger clone is one base away. The sample belongs to a study of tumor and adjacent non-tumor tissue in lung cancer (dated by TCRdb to the late 2010s). The study in broad terms: By cancer type, the cohort comprised eleven to twelve adenocarcinoma patients, 2 squamous cell carcinoma patients and 1 small cell lung cancer patient. TCRbeta CDR3 sequencing was performed on 25 to 35 paired specimens, with one tumor sample and one normal lung sample collected per patient. Ages among the 15 or so patients ranged from roughly 30 to 85 years, there were ten or so men and 5 women, and disease was at TNM stage I to III. Sequencing produced more than 100,000,000 productive TCRbeta reads in total, an average of about 3.8 million reads per sample. The study compared bulk TCRbeta repertoires from lung tumor tissue and matched distant non-tumor lung tissue of more than 12 lung cancer patients. Results and caveats for the whole study, not just this receptor: Neither the sequencing platform nor unique molecular identifiers are named or mentioned anywhere in the methods. The cohort had only about 16 patients, and the authors noted that larger samples and more detailed clinical data are needed. TCR diversity was significantly higher in younger patients, and greater tumor TCR diversity was associated with shorter overall survival and shorter disease-free survival. Significantly higher TCR diversity (inverse Simpson) was observed in tumor tissue than in normal lung tissue (around 450 vs 150, P = 0.0075, Mann-Whitney U test). A significantly larger cumulative share of the repertoire was made up by the top 100 clones in normal lung than in tumor tissue. Because peripheral blood was not sequenced, blood TCRbeta repertoires in the lung cancer patients of the study were not examined.

The method was multiplex PCR. Sequenced using an Illumina HiSeq 2500. TCRbeta libraries were built by three rounds of nested PCR using primers (Table S4), following protocols modified from ARM-PCR. Before sequencing, PCR products of 200-500 bp were cut from the gel and purified using the QIAquick gel extraction kit. Turning to the authors' computational methods: Reads were cleaned with Trimmomatic, merged with FLASH into complete CDR3 sequences, and assigned to V(D)J germline segments with MiTCR. Clonal diversity was calculated as the inverse Simpson's index using VDJtools. Productive reads were defined as in-frame sequences without a premature stop codon. The public reads were reprocessed in TCRdb via fastp at Q25 and MiXCR, keeping in-frame beta chains. Rows with one shared CDR3 protein collapse into an entry with the most common genes and DNA. None of the V and J calls come from the authors' own analysis; TCRdb made them. For this sample the table gives roughly 200,000 distinct CDR3 sequences, of which 71% were detected only once. Of the sample, roughly 24% is held by the ten largest clones.

RNA was extracted from bulk unsorted tissue and checked for quality with a NanoDrop ND-1000 and an Agilent 2100. The donors were newly diagnosed lung cancer patients admitted for thoracic surgery in China from August to November 2014 who had not received prior chemotherapy. Patients with previous radiotherapy or chemotherapy, or with another concurrent cancer, were excluded from the study. Pieces of surgical tissue measuring roughly 1-2.3 cm3 were kept in RNAlater solution and stored at -80 degrees C until use. The CDR3 starts with the cysteine, ends with the phenylalanine, and has 15 residues. Only the CDR3 portion is preserved as DNA: 45 bases, with reading frame beginning at the first base.

This receptor was taken from a man aged 55 to 69 with non-small cell lung cancer. Source material: lung tumor tissue. In this chain, TRBV12-3 or TRBV12-4 is recombined with TRBJ2-1; a weak D assignment points to TRBD2 (7 bases agree). The CDR3 reads CASSLAGGPIMEHFF. The bases are TGTGCCAGCAGTTTAGCGGGGGGGCCAATTATGGAGCACTTCTTC.